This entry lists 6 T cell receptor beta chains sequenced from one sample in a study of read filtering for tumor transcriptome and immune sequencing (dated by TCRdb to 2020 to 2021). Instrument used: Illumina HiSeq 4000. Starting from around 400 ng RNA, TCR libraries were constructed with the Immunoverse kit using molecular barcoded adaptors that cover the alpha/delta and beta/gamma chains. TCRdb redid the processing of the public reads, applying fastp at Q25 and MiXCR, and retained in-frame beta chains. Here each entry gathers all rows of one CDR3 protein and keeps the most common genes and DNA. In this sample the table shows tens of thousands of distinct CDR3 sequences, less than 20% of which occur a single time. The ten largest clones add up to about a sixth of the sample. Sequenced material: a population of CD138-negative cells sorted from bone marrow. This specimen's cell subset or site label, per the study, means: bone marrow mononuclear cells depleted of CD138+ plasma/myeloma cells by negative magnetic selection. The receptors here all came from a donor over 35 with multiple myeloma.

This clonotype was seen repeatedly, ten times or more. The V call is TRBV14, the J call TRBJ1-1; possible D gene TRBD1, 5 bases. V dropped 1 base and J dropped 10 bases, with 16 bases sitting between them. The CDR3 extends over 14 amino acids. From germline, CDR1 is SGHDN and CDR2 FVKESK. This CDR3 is CASSQAGATLAAFF. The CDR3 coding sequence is TGTGCCAGCAGCCAAGCCGGGGCGACTTTGGCAGCTTTCTTT.

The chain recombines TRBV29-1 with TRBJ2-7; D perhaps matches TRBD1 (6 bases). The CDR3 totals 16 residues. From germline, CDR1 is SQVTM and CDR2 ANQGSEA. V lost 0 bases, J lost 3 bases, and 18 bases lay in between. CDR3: CSVEERTGTRSYEQYF. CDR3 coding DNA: TGCAGCGTTGAAGAGCGAACCGGGACACGAAGCTACGAGCAGTACTTC.

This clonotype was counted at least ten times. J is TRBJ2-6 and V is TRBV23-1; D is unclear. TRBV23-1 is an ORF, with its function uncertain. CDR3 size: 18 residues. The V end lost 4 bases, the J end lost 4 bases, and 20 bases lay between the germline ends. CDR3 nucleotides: TGCGCCAGCAGTCCTTTCTGCCCTCGGACGCGCGGGGCCAACGTCCTGACTTTC. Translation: CASSPFCPRTRGANVLTF.

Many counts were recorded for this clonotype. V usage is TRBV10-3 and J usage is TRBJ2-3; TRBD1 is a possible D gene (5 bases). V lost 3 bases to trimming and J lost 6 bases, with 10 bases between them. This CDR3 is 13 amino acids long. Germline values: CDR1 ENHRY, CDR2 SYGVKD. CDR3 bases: TGTGCCATCAGTGAAGGGGAACGGGATACGCAGTATTTT. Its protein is CAISEGERDTQYF.

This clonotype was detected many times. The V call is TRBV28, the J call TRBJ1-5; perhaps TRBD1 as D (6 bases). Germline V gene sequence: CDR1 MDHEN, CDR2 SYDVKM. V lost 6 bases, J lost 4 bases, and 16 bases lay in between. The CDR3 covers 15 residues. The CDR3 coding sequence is TGTGCCAGCAGGTCCTTTGGACAGAGGAATCAGCCCCAGCATTTT. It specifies CASRSFGQRNQPQHF.

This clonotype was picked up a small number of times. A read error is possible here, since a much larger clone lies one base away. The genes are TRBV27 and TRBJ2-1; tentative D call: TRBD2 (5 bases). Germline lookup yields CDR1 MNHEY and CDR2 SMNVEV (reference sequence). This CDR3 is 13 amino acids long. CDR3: CASSLSPGNGQFF. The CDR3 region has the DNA TGTGCCAGCAGTTTATCCCCGGGAAATGGGCAGTTCTTC.